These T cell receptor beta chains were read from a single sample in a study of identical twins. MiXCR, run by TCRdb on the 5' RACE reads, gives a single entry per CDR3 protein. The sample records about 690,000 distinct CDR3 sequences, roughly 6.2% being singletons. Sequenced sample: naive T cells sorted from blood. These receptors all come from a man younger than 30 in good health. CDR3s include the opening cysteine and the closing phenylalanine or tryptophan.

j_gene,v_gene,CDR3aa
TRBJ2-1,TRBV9,CASSPAVRPYNEQFF
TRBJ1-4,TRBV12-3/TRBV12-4,CAIGAGEKLFF
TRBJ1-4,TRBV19,CASSTTGGEEKLFF
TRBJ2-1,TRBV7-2,CASSLGGTGVKDEQFF
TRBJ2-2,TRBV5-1,CASSQPIGAGELFF
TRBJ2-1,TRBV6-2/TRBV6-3,CASSWQREFHNEQFF
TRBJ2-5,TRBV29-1,CSVEIGGETQYF
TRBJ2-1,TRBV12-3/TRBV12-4,CASSQGFDEQFF
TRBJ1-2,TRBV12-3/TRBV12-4,CASRGSARYTF
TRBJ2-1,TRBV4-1,CASSQAAGANNEQFF
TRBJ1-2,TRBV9,CASSPQEWMGANYGYTF
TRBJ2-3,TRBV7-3,CASSPLGGGTTDTQYF
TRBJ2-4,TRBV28,CASSTHRDGLAKNIQYF
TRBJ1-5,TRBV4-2,CASSQDDELSNQPQHF
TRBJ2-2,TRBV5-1,CASSLAGSPTGELFF
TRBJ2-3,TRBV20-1,CSARGPWWKREGTDTQYF
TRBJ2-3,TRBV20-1,CSASPGTYTDTQYF
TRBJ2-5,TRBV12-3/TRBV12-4,CASSSSAVAGDWETQYF
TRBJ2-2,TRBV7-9,CASSPTSGPNTGELFF
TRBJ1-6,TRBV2,CASMQGPNSPLHF
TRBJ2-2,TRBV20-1,CSLNGADTGELFF
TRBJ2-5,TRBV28,CASSLIGQLQETQYF
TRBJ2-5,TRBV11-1,CASSLGDWGRSAPRLQETQYF
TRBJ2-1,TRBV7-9,CASGGTTYNEQFF
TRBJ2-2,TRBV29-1,CSVVRLSGELFF
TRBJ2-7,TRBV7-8,CASSFMTSGTREQYF
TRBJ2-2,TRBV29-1,CSVEGSVRSTGELFF
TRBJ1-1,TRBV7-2,CASRRGAGKAFF
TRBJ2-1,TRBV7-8,CASSLGLENYEQFF
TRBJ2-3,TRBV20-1,CSAASGRQTDTQYF
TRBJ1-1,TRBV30,CAWNPTGFRTEAFF
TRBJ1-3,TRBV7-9,CASSSGRDRVYGNTIYF
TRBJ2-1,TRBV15,CATSIRTGHNEQFF
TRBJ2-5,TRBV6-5,CASSYSTTGLQETQYF
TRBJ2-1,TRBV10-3,CAISGLAGVLTEQFF
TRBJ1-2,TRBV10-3,CAISETETNGYTF
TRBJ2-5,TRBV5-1,CASSPLTSAGETQYF
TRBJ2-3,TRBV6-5,CATQGADTQYF
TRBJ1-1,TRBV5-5,CASSLAPVEAFF
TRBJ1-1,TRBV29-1,CSVPPAEAFF
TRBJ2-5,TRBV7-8,CASSEGFYRSQETQYF
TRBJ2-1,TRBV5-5,CASRAGLAWNEQFF
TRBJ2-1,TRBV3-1,CASSAVANNEQFF
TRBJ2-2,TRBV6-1,CASRTGGIGELFF
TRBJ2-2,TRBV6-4,CASSPGLALSGELFF
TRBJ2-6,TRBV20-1,CSAINSGANVLTF
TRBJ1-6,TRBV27,CASSTGLYYNSPLHF
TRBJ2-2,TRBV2,CASSWREGIAGELFF
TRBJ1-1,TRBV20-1,CSATGGGGGTEAFF
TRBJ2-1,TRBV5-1,CASSRDSGRVNEQFF
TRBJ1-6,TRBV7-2,CASSLAMGQYLNSPLHF
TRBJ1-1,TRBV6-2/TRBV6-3,CASSKFGSGVQAFF
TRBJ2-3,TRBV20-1,CSARANVATGDTQYF
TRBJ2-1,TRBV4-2,CASSQVLGLNNEQFF
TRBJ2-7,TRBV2,CASSHPTGSSYEQYF
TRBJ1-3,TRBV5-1,CASSLANEGDTIYF
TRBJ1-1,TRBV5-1,CASSFQGRPPNTEAFF